One sample yielded the 4 T cell receptor beta chains listed below, sequenced in a study of blood T cell repertoires in COVID-19. Using immunoSEQ multiplex PCR, the repertoire was profiled, and TCRdb retains in-frame clones only, with some absent. The sample includes some 290,000 clones, approximately 91% of them seen just once. Sequencing was performed on PBMCs or T cells enriched from blood (not recorded which). Source of these receptors: a woman aged 25-40 years who had been exposed to COVID-19.

This clone came up a few times. This chain links TRBV25-1 with TRBJ1-2, with D perhaps TRBD1 (5 bases). The length of the CDR3 is 12 residues. CDR1 and CDR2 (germline): MGHDK, SYGVNS. V shed 7 bases and J shed 4 bases, with 10 bases lying between them. The CDR3 region has the DNA TGTGCCAGCACCCGGGGGGGCTATGGCTACACCTTC. Encoded protein: CASTRGGYGYTF.

The chain couples TRBV6-5 to TRBJ1-3; no firm D call. Germline V lookup: CDR1 MNHEY, CDR2 SVGAGI. The CDR3 contains 15 residues. V lost 0 bases, J lost 6 bases, and 12 bases lay in between. The CDR3 bases are TGTGCCAGCAGTTACTCTGCTACTGGTGCAAACACCATATATTTT. This encodes CASSYSATGANTIYF.

The chain couples TRBV6-5 to TRBJ2-7, with 8 bases lining up with TRBD2. V shed 6 bases, J shed 7 bases, and the junction held 8 bases outside the gene matches. Looked up from germline, CDR1 is MNHEY and CDR2 is SVGAGI. This CDR3 is built from 13 residues. CDR3 coding DNA: TGTGCCAGCAGACTCGGCTCGGGGGGGGAGCAGTACTTC. Translation: CASRLGSGGEQYF.

V is TRBV7-9 and J is TRBJ2-7; the match to TRBD1 covers 10 bases. The CDR3 consists of 14 residues. The germline CDR1 and CDR2 sequences are SEHNR and FQNEAQ (reference sequence). The ends lost 5 bases at V and 3 bases at J; junction bases unmatched: 4. Here the CDR3 DNA reads TGTGCCAGCAGCCAGGGACAGGGGATCTACGAGCAGTACTTC. It codes for CASSQGQGIYEQYF.